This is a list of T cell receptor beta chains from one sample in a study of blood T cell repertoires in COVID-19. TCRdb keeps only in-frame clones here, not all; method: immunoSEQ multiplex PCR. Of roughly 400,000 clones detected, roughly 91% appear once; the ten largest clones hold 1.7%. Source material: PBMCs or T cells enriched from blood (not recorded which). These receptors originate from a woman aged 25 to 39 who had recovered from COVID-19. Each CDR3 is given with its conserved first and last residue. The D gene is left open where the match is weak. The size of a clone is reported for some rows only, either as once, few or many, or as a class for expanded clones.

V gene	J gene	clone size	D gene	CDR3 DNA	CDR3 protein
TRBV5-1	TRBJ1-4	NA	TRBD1	TGCGCCAGCAGCTTGCTAGGGGGCAATGATGGTAATGAAAAACTGTTTTTT	CASSLLGGNDGNEKLFF
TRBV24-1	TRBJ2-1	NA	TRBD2	TGTGCCACCAGTGACCCTGGACTAGCGGGATACAATGAGCAGTTCTTC	CATSDPGLAGYNEQFF
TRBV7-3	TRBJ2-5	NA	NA	TGTGCCAGCAGCTTAACGCCAGGTTCTCCCCAAGAGACCCAGTACTTC	CASSLTPGSPQETQYF
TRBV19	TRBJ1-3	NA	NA	TGTGCCAGTAGGGAGCTACCTTTCTCTGGAAACACCATATATTTT	CASRELPFSGNTIYF
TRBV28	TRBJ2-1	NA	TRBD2	TGTGCCAGCAGTGACGTAATAGCGGGAGAAAATGAGCAGTTCTTC	CASSDVIAGENEQFF
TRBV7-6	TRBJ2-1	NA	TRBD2	TGTGCCAGCAGCTCCCAGAGACTAGCGGACAATGAGCAGTTCTTC	CASSSQRLADNEQFF
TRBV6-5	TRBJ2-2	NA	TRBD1	TGTGCCACCGAGGGACAGGGTGATTCCGGGGAGCTGTTTTTT	CATEGQGDSGELFF
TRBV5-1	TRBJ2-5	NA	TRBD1	TGCGCCAGCAGCATCCAGGGACAGGGAGTCATAGAGACCCAGTACTTC	CASSIQGQGVIETQYF
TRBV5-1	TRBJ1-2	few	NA	TGCGCCAGCAGCCAGACAGGAGACTATGGCTACACCTTC	CASSQTGDYGYTF
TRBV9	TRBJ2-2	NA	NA	TGTGCCAGCAGCGTAGATAACAGGGTGTTTGGCGGGGAGCTGTTTTTT	CASSVDNRVFGGELFF
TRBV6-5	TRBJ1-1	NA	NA	TGTGCCAGCAGTTACTCAGGGACTGGTGAAGCTTTCTTT	CASSYSGTGEAFF
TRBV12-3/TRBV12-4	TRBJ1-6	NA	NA	TGTGCCAGCAGTTTCGCTGAGAATTCACCCCTCCACTTT	CASSFAENSPLHF
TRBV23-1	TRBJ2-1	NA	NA	TGCGCCAGCAGTCAATGTCGGGGGTTTGTCTACAATGAGCAGTTCTTC	CASSQCRGFVYNEQFF
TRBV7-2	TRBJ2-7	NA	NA	TGTGCCAGCAGCTTAGCACCGGGACTTGACTACGAGCAGTACTTC	CASSLAPGLDYEQYF
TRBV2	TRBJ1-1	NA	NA	TGTGCCAGCAGTGCGACAGTTAACACTGAAGCTTTCTTT	CASSATVNTEAFF
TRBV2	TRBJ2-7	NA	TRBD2	TGTGCCAGCATTGCGACTAGCAACTCCTACGAGCAGTACTTC	CASIATSNSYEQYF
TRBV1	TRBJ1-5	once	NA	TGCACCAGCAGCCAGCCGGGACAGAATACCTTAGAGCCCCAGCATTTT	CTSSQPGQNTLEPQHF
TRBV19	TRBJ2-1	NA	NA	TGTGCCAGTAGTATGGACAGATACAATGAGCAGTTCTTC	CASSMDRYNEQFF
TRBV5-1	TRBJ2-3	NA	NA	TGCGCCAGCAGCTTGAAAAACAGCTGGAGCACAGATACGCAGTATTTT	CASSLKNSWSTDTQYF
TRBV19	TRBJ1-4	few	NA	TGTGCCTGTGGAAGGACTGCAACTAATGAAAAACTGTTTTTT	CACGRTATNEKLFF
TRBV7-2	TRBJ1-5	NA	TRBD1	TGTGCCAGCAGCCCTGACAGGGTCGGACAGCCCCAGCATTTT	CASSPDRVGQPQHF
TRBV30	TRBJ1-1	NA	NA	TGTGCCTGGAGTGGCAGTTTGAACACTGAAGCTTTCTTT	CAWSGSLNTEAFF
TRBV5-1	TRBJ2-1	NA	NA	TGCGCCAGCAGCTTGAGTTCGTCTAGCGTTCGGGCTGAGCAGTTCTTC	CASSLSSSSVRAEQFF
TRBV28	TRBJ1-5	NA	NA	TGTGCCAGCAGCAACGTCAGGGTGAGCAATCAGCCCCAGCATTTT	CASSNVRVSNQPQHF
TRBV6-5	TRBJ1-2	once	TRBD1	TGTGCCAGCAGCCAGACAGGGGACTATGGCTACACCTTC	CASSQTGDYGYTF